One sample yielded the 5 T cell receptor beta chains listed below, sequenced in a study of OX40 agonist ivuxolimab in advanced cancers. Sequenced by immunoSEQ multiplex PCR; TCRdb stores in-frame clones only, minus some. The sample yields about 70,000 clones, more than 75% seen once. Sequenced material: CD4+ or CD8+ T cells sorted from blood, taken in a trial of the OX40 agonist ivuxolimab. The source of these receptors is an adult with an advanced solid tumor such as melanoma, head and neck, liver or kidney cancer.

The V and J genes are TRBV5-4 and TRBJ2-5; maybe TRBD2 (6 bases). The CDR3 length is 16 residues. CDR1 is SGHNT, CDR2 YYREEE, per germline (reference sequence). V lost 4 bases and J lost 2, with 18 bases in between. The CDR3 region is CASSPRDSFLQETQYF. The CDR3 bases are TGTGCCAGCAGCCCTCGGGACTCCTTTTTGCAAGAGACCCAGTACTTC.

This clone has only one observation. The V and J genes are TRBV7-2 and TRBJ2-3; 7 nucleotides agree with TRBD2. CDR1 and CDR2 from the germline V gene are SGHTA and FQGNSA. This CDR3 is built from 18 residues. After removal of 2 bases from V and 2 bases from J, the junction contained 13 bases not matched to a gene. The CDR3 sequence is CASSLTPLAGANTDTQYF. The CDR3 nucleotides read TGTGCCAGCAGCTTAACCCCCTTAGCGGGCGCGAACACAGATACGCAGTATTTT. Together with reference TRBV7-2 and TRBJ2-3, the CDR3 gives the full variable domain: GAGVSQSPSNKVTEKGKDVELRCDPISGHTALYWYRQSLGQGLEFLIYFQGNSAPDKSGLPSDRFSAERTGGSVSTLTIQRTQQEDSAVYLCASSLTPLAGANTDTQYFGPGTRLTVL.

The V gene is TRBV14, the J gene TRBJ2-5; D is undetermined. Trimming took 4 bases from V and 7 from J, leaving 7 bases between them. This CDR3 contains 11 residues. The germline V gene has CDR1 SGHDN and CDR2 FVKESK. The CDR3 DNA sequence: TGTGCCAGCAGCCGAGGTGGGACCCAGTACTTC. The encoded protein is CASSRGGTQYF. The whole variable domain, filled in from reference TRBV14 and TRBJ2-5, reads EAGVTQFPSHSVIEKGQTVTLRCDPISGHDNLYWYRRVMGKEIKFLLHFVKESKQDESGMPNNRFLAERTGGTYSTLKVQPAELEDSGVYFCASSRGGTQYFGPGTRLLVL.

The V call is TRBV6-5, the J call TRBJ1-2; D remains ambiguous. The V end lost 4 bases, the J end lost 8 bases, and 11 bases lay between the germline ends. The CDR3 spans 12 residues. The V gene's germline CDR1 is MNHEY and CDR2 SVGAGI. Here the CDR3 DNA reads TGTGCCAGCAGTTCCCTGGGCGGAGGCTACACCTTC. It translates to CASSSLGGGYTF.

The chain combines TRBV10-2 with TRBJ1-2; the D gene is possibly TRBD1 (5 bases). Trimming took off 8 bases at V and 8 bases at J, with 15 bases between the two ends. The germline gives CDR1 WSHSY, CDR2 SAAADI. CDR3 length equals 12 residues. As DNA, the CDR3 is TGCGCCAGCGGGGACTGGCGAATGGGCTACACCTTC. This codes for CASGDWRMGYTF.